The rows below give T cell receptor beta chains drawn from one sample of a study of early T cells in non-severe SARS-CoV-2 infection. Each CDR3 protein is one row after TCRdb ran MiXCR on the 5' RACE reads. Seen here are some 30,000 distinct CDR3 sequences, over 2.5% observed once, and the top ten hold 0.55% to 0.9%. The specimen sequenced was whole blood. These receptors were collected from an adult who was a healthcare worker with PCR-confirmed SARS-CoV-2 infection or an uninfected control (not recorded which). CDR3s include the opening cysteine and the closing phenylalanine or tryptophan. The order of the fields is J gene, D gene, clone size, V gene, CDR3 DNA, CDR3 protein. D genes are given only for firm matches. Size tells how often a clone was seen (once, few, many) or the class of an expanded clone, and some rows leave it out.

J gene: TRBJ1-2
D gene: NA
clone size: many
V gene: TRBV18
CDR3 DNA: TGTGCCAGCTCGCTCGGGCCATCCTATGGCTACACCTTC
CDR3 protein: CASSLGPSYGYTF

J gene: TRBJ1-2
D gene: NA
clone size: many
V gene: TRBV11-2
CDR3 DNA: TGTGCCAGCAGCCCCGACGTACTCCGGGAGGGCTACACCTTC
CDR3 protein: CASSPDVLREGYTF

J gene: TRBJ2-1
D gene: NA
clone size: many
V gene: TRBV20-1
CDR3 DNA: TGCAGTGCCGGACGTGGGGGCAATGAGCAGTTCTTC
CDR3 protein: CSAGRGGNEQFF

J gene: TRBJ1-5
D gene: TRBD1
clone size: NA
V gene: TRBV2
CDR3 DNA: TGTGCCAGCAGTGAACAGGGGGACAATCAGCCCCAGCATTTT
CDR3 protein: CASSEQGDNQPQHF

J gene: TRBJ1-1
D gene: NA
clone size: many
V gene: TRBV12-3/TRBV12-4
CDR3 DNA: TGTGCCACAGGGTCTAGGGGGAACACTGAAGCTTTCTTT
CDR3 protein: CATGSRGNTEAFF

J gene: TRBJ1-2
D gene: NA
clone size: many
V gene: TRBV2
CDR3 DNA: TGTGCCAGCAGTGTATCACAGCCCTATGGCTACACCTTC
CDR3 protein: CASSVSQPYGYTF

J gene: TRBJ1-3
D gene: NA
clone size: many
V gene: TRBV29-1
CDR3 DNA: TGCAGCGTAGGACACTCTGGAAACACCATATATTTT
CDR3 protein: CSVGHSGNTIYF

J gene: TRBJ1-2
D gene: TRBD1
clone size: many
V gene: TRBV4-1
CDR3 DNA: TGCGCCAGCAGCCAGGAAACCGGGACAGGGGGCAGAGGCTACACCTTC
CDR3 protein: CASSQETGTGGRGYTF

J gene: TRBJ1-3
D gene: NA
clone size: many
V gene: TRBV20-1
CDR3 DNA: TGCAGTGCTAGAGTTTCGGGTATGGGTGCTGAAAACACCATATATTTT
CDR3 protein: CSARVSGMGAENTIYF

J gene: TRBJ2-5
D gene: TRBD2
clone size: many
V gene: TRBV27
CDR3 DNA: TGTGCCAGCGCAGCTATCCGACTAGCGGAAGAAGAGACCCAGTACTTC
CDR3 protein: CASAAIRLAEEETQYF

J gene: TRBJ2-3
D gene: NA
clone size: many
V gene: TRBV29-1
CDR3 DNA: TGCAGCGTTGAAGAGGCGGGTCCTAGCACAGATACGCAGTATTTT
CDR3 protein: CSVEEAGPSTDTQYF

J gene: TRBJ2-1
D gene: NA
clone size: many
V gene: TRBV12-3/TRBV12-4
CDR3 DNA: TGTGCCAGCAGCCTCAGGGAAGGAAACAATGAGCAGTTCTTC
CDR3 protein: CASSLREGNNEQFF

J gene: TRBJ2-1
D gene: TRBD1
clone size: many
V gene: TRBV24-1
CDR3 DNA: TGTGCCACCAGTGATCTTGGACAGGGGCGGGAAAATGAGCAGTTCTTC
CDR3 protein: CATSDLGQGRENEQFF

J gene: TRBJ1-2
D gene: NA
clone size: many
V gene: TRBV6-7
CDR3 DNA: TGTGCCAGCAGTTACTCGAGAGGGGCTGGCACCGCCCGGGGCTATGGCTACACCTTC
CDR3 protein: CASSYSRGAGTARGYGYTF

J gene: TRBJ2-5
D gene: TRBD2
clone size: many
V gene: TRBV12-3/TRBV12-4
CDR3 DNA: TGTGCCAGCGGGTCGGTAGCGGGGGGGCCACGAGAGACCCAGTACTTC
CDR3 protein: CASGSVAGGPRETQYF

J gene: TRBJ2-1
D gene: NA
clone size: many
V gene: TRBV28
CDR3 DNA: TGTGCCAGCAGTTTTGTAGAGGCAGGTGAGCAGTTCTTC
CDR3 protein: CASSFVEAGEQFF

J gene: TRBJ2-5
D gene: NA
clone size: many
V gene: TRBV5-4
CDR3 DNA: TGTGCCAGCAGCTTGAGGGGGGGAACCCAAGAGACCCAGTACTTC
CDR3 protein: CASSLRGGTQETQYF

J gene: TRBJ2-2
D gene: NA
clone size: many
V gene: TRBV23-1
CDR3 DNA: TGCGCCAGCAGTCTGGAATCCGGGGAGCTGTTTTTT
CDR3 protein: CASSLESGELFF

J gene: TRBJ1-6
D gene: NA
clone size: many
V gene: TRBV18
CDR3 DNA: TGTGCCAGCTCAAGGACGGATGCTTCACCCCTCCACTTT
CDR3 protein: CASSRTDASPLHF

J gene: TRBJ1-6
D gene: NA
clone size: medium-sized
V gene: TRBV12-3/TRBV12-4
CDR3 DNA: TGTGCCAGCAGGAGGGACGGGTCACCCCTCCACTTT
CDR3 protein: CASRRDGSPLHF

J gene: TRBJ2-5
D gene: NA
clone size: NA
V gene: TRBV6-1
CDR3 DNA: TGTGCCAGCAGTCCTGGGAGGTGGACCCAAGAGACCCAGTACTTC
CDR3 protein: CASSPGRWTQETQYF

J gene: TRBJ1-3
D gene: NA
clone size: NA
V gene: TRBV12-3/TRBV12-4
CDR3 DNA: TGTGCCAGCAGTTATGCGGGCGGGGCCGGAAACACCATATATTTT
CDR3 protein: CASSYAGGAGNTIYF

J gene: TRBJ2-5
D gene: NA
clone size: many
V gene: TRBV15
CDR3 DNA: TGTGCCACCAGCAGAGACCCGCAAGAGACCCAGTACTTC
CDR3 protein: CATSRDPQETQYF

J gene: TRBJ1-2
D gene: NA
clone size: many
V gene: TRBV6-5
CDR3 DNA: TGTGCCAGCAGTTACTCAGGGAAGGGGTCCTATGGCTACACCTTC
CDR3 protein: CASSYSGKGSYGYTF

J gene: TRBJ2-5
D gene: NA
clone size: NA
V gene: TRBV15
CDR3 DNA: TGTGCCACCAGCAGAGACAGGGTCCAAGAGACCCAGTACTTC
CDR3 protein: CATSRDRVQETQYF

J gene: TRBJ2-2
D gene: NA
clone size: many
V gene: TRBV14
CDR3 DNA: TGTGCCAGCAGCCAAGGTAGACTCTTCACCGGGGAGCTGTTTTTT
CDR3 protein: CASSQGRLFTGELFF

J gene: TRBJ2-6
D gene: NA
clone size: medium-sized
V gene: TRBV20-1
CDR3 DNA: TGCAGTGCTAGCCCAGGGGTGTCCGGGGCCAACGTCCTGACTTTC
CDR3 protein: CSASPGVSGANVLTF

J gene: TRBJ1-1
D gene: TRBD1
clone size: NA
V gene: TRBV5-1
CDR3 DNA: TGCGCCAGCAGCTTGTGGACAGGGGGCTTGTCGACTGAAGCTTTCTTT
CDR3 protein: CASSLWTGGLSTEAFF

J gene: TRBJ2-1
D gene: TRBD1
clone size: medium-sized
V gene: TRBV4-1
CDR3 DNA: TGCGCCAGCAGCCACGGGACAGGGATTGAGCAGTTCTTC
CDR3 protein: CASSHGTGIEQFF

J gene: TRBJ1-4
D gene: NA
clone size: many
V gene: TRBV7-9
CDR3 DNA: TGTGCCAGCAGCCTTTCTCGGGGGTGGGAAAAACTGTTTTTT
CDR3 protein: CASSLSRGWEKLFF

J gene: TRBJ1-5
D gene: NA
clone size: many
V gene: TRBV4-1
CDR3 DNA: TGCGCCAGCAGCCAAGATAGTGCCGGGGGTTGGACCCAGCATTTT
CDR3 protein: CASSQDSAGGWTQHF

J gene: TRBJ1-2
D gene: TRBD1
clone size: many
V gene: TRBV12-5
CDR3 DNA: TGTGCTAGTGGTTTGGTACTGGACAGGGAGGCAGATGGCTACACCTTC
CDR3 protein: CASGLVLDREADGYTF

J gene: TRBJ2-1
D gene: TRBD1
clone size: medium-sized
V gene: TRBV6-1
CDR3 DNA: TGTGCCAGCAGGGAAGACAGGGGAGCATACAATGAGCAGTTCTTC
CDR3 protein: CASREDRGAYNEQFF

J gene: TRBJ2-6
D gene: NA
clone size: many
V gene: TRBV28
CDR3 DNA: TGTGCCAGCAGTTTAACTGGGGCCAACGTCCTGACTTTC
CDR3 protein: CASSLTGANVLTF

J gene: TRBJ1-6
D gene: TRBD1
clone size: many
V gene: TRBV5-3
CDR3 DNA: TGTGCCAGAAGCTTGGCGGGACAGAAGAATTCACCCCTCCACTTT
CDR3 protein: CARSLAGQKNSPLHF

J gene: TRBJ2-3
D gene: TRBD2
clone size: many
V gene: TRBV2
CDR3 DNA: TGTGCCGGAAGTAGCGGGGAGACAGATACGCAGTATTTT
CDR3 protein: CAGSSGETDTQYF

J gene: TRBJ2-6
D gene: TRBD2
clone size: many
V gene: TRBV11-2
CDR3 DNA: TGTGCCAGCAGCCACCTACTAGCGATGAAGTCTGGGGCCAACGTCCTGACTTTC
CDR3 protein: CASSHLLAMKSGANVLTF

J gene: TRBJ1-1
D gene: NA
clone size: many
V gene: TRBV27
CDR3 DNA: TGTGCCAGCAGTTTATCTCGGGACGGGGTAGAAGCTTTCTTT
CDR3 protein: CASSLSRDGVEAFF

J gene: TRBJ1-1
D gene: NA
clone size: many
V gene: TRBV29-1
CDR3 DNA: TGCAGCGGGGGCCCTTCGAAAACTGAAGCTTTCTTT
CDR3 protein: CSGGPSKTEAFF

J gene: TRBJ1-1
D gene: TRBD1
clone size: many
V gene: TRBV10-2
CDR3 DNA: TGCGCCAGCAGGCCCGGACAGGGCATTAAAGCTTTCTTT
CDR3 protein: CASRPGQGIKAFF

J gene: TRBJ1-1
D gene: NA
clone size: many
V gene: TRBV14
CDR3 DNA: TGTGCCAGCAGCCAGGGCAGGACAGTAAACACTGAAGCTTTCTTT
CDR3 protein: CASSQGRTVNTEAFF

J gene: TRBJ2-3
D gene: NA
clone size: many
V gene: TRBV20-1
CDR3 DNA: TGCAGTGCCAAGCTGGGGGGTGGCACAGATACGCAGTATTTT
CDR3 protein: CSAKLGGGTDTQYF

J gene: TRBJ1-1
D gene: NA
clone size: many
V gene: TRBV9
CDR3 DNA: TGTGCCAGCAGCGCGACAGCTATGAACACTGAAGCTTTCTTT
CDR3 protein: CASSATAMNTEAFF

J gene: TRBJ1-4
D gene: NA
clone size: many
V gene: TRBV20-1
CDR3 DNA: TGCAGTGCTGAAGCAAGGGGTGAAAAACTGTTTTTT
CDR3 protein: CSAEARGEKLFF

J gene: TRBJ1-2
D gene: NA
clone size: medium-sized
V gene: TRBV19
CDR3 DNA: TGTGCCAGTAGTAAGGGGTATGGCTACACCTTC
CDR3 protein: CASSKGYGYTF

J gene: TRBJ2-3
D gene: TRBD1
clone size: many
V gene: TRBV11-2
CDR3 DNA: TGTGCCAGCAGCTTACGCCCGCAGGGGGCCCTCAAGTATTTT
CDR3 protein: CASSLRPQGALKYF

J gene: TRBJ1-3
D gene: TRBD1
clone size: few
V gene: TRBV9
CDR3 DNA: TGTGCCAGCAGCGTTACAGGGGACCGGTCTGGAAACACCATATATTTT
CDR3 protein: CASSVTGDRSGNTIYF

J gene: TRBJ2-1
D gene: TRBD2
clone size: many
V gene: TRBV12-3/TRBV12-4
CDR3 DNA: TGTGCCAGCAGTTTAGCGGGACTAGCGGGGGACTGGAATGAGCAGTTCTTC
CDR3 protein: CASSLAGLAGDWNEQFF

J gene: TRBJ2-5
D gene: NA
clone size: many
V gene: TRBV12-3/TRBV12-4
CDR3 DNA: TGTGCCAGCAGTTTGAGTTCTTGGGGGCGAGAGACCCAGTACTTC
CDR3 protein: CASSLSSWGRETQYF

J gene: TRBJ1-3
D gene: NA
clone size: NA
V gene: TRBV3-1
CDR3 DNA: TGTGCCAGCAGCCAAGTACGCGGAAACACCATATATTTT
CDR3 protein: CASSQVRGNTIYF

J gene: TRBJ2-3
D gene: NA
clone size: many
V gene: TRBV29-1
CDR3 DNA: TGCAGCGTTGAAGCGAATACGCAGTATTTT
CDR3 protein: CSVEANTQYF

J gene: TRBJ2-1
D gene: NA
clone size: many
V gene: TRBV29-1
CDR3 DNA: TGCAGCGTCCGAGCGGAGGGACATGAGCAGTTCTTC
CDR3 protein: CSVRAEGHEQFF

J gene: TRBJ2-3
D gene: NA
clone size: few
V gene: TRBV5-1
CDR3 DNA: TGCGCCAGCAGCTCCAGACAGAGCACAGATACGCAGTATTTT
CDR3 protein: CASSSRQSTDTQYF